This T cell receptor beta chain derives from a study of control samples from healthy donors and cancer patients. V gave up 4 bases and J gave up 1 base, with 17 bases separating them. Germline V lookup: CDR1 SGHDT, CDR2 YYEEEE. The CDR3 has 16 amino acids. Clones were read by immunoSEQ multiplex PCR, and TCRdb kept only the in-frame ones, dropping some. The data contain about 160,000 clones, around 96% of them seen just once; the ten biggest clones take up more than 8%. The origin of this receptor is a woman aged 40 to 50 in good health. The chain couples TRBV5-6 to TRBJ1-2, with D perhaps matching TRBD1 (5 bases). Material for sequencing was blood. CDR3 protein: CASSGTTKGFNYGYTF. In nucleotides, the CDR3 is TGTGCCAGCAGCGGAACCACGAAGGGGTTTAACTATGGCTACACCTTC.